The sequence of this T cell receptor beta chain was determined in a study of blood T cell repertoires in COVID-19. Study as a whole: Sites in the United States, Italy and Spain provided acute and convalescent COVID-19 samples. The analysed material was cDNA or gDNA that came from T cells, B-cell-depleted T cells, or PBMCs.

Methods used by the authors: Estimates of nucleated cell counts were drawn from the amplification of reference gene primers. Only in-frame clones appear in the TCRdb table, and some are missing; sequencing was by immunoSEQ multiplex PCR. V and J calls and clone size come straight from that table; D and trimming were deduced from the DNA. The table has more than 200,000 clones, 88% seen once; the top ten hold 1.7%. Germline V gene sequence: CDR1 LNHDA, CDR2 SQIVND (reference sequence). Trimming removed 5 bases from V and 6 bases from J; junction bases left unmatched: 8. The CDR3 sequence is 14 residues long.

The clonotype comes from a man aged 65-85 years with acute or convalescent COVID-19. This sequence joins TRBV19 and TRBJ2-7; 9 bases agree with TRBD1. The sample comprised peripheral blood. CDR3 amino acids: CASSLRDRESEQYF. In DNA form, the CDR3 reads TGTGCCAGTAGTCTCCGGGACAGGGAAAGCGAGCAGTACTTC.